These 27 T cell receptor beta chains share one sample of origin, sequenced in a study of vaccination and CD4 T cells after COVID-19. Sequencing of cultured CD4+ T cell DNA used the Oncomine TCR Beta short-read assay. In TCRdb, the PCR reads were re-called with MiXCR into one record per CDR3 protein. Of around 6,100 distinct CDR3 sequences detected, approximately 47% appear once; the ten largest clones hold 38%. Treatment: roughly 10-day PBMC culture with coronavirus spike peptide pools or control peptides (ViraFEST assay). The unexposed donor's CD4+ T cells were collected before the COVID-19 pandemic (2011-2018). No antigen has been assigned to these receptors. Sequenced: CD4+ T cells from blood, cultured in vitro. The receptor source for this set is a human donor in good health.

A single count supports this clonotype. The rearrangement uses TRBV30 and TRBJ1-5; D perhaps matches TRBD1 (6 bases). Trimming removed 2 bases from V and 0 bases from J, with 17 bases in between. The CDR3 extends over 17 amino acids. CDR1 and CDR2 from the germline V gene are GTSNPN and SVGIG (reference sequence). The CDR3 loop is CAWSLQGNPYSNQPQHF. The CDR3 DNA reads TGTGCCTGGAGTCTTCAGGGGAACCCATATAGCAATCAGCCCCAGCATTTT.

This chain uses TRBV9 with TRBJ1-5; 7 nucleotides line up with TRBD1. Germline CDR1 is SGDLS and CDR2 is YYNGEE. This CDR3 comprises 15 residues. J gave up 3 bases and V 2 bases, and 5 bases lay outside the gene matches. CDR3 bases: TGTGCCAGCAGCGTCGGGACAGTTCCCAATCAGCCCCAGCATTTT. It specifies CASSVGTVPNQPQHF.

The chain employs TRBV6-1 and TRBJ2-1; no definite D call. The ends were cut back, 2 bases at V and 0 bases at J, with 11 bases in the middle. CDR3 size: 16 residues. Germline lookup yields CDR1 MNHNS and CDR2 SASEGT. CDR3 DNA sequence: TGTGCCAGCAGTGAAAGGCGGACGAGCTCCTACAATGAGCAGTTCTTC. Protein: CASSERRTSSYNEQFF.

In its sample, this clonotype was seen a few times. The chain employs TRBV7-8 and TRBJ1-2; D is unresolved. The CDR3 totals 13 residues. Between the trimmed V and J ends, which lost 1 base and 8 bases, there was a span of 11 bases. CDR1 SGHVS and CDR2 FQNEAQ come from the germline V gene. The CDR3 sequence: CASSLDSFGGYTF. CDR3 in DNA: TGTGCCAGCAGCTTAGACTCGTTCGGAGGCTACACCTTC.

By sample share, this clonotype is large. The CDR3 DNA is TGTGCCAGCAGCAAAAAACAGGGGGAGTACTTC. Translating gives CASSKKQGEYF. This chain links TRBV7-9 with TRBJ2-7; TRBD1 agrees at 8 bases. CDR1 and CDR2 from the germline V gene are SEHNR and FQNEAQ (reference sequence). The V gene end was trimmed by 5 bases and the J gene end by 11 bases; junction bases not matched to a gene: 5. There are 11 residues in the CDR3.

The table lists this clonotype with a few counts. V and J are TRBV19 and TRBJ2-3; D is ambiguous. Germline V gene lookup returns CDR1 LNHDA and CDR2 SQIVND (reference sequence). CDR3 length equals 14 residues. V lost 7 bases and J 0 bases, leaving 11 bases between the germline ends. CDR3 DNA sequence: TGTGCCAGTACAAGAGACCATAGCACAGATACGCAGTATTTT. Translated: CASTRDHSTDTQYF.

This clonotype came up once. CDR3 sequence: CASSLDAEGNTIYF. The CDR3 nucleotides read TGCGCCAGCAGCTTGGATGCGGAAGGAAACACCATATATTTT. The V call is TRBV5-1, the J call TRBJ1-3; D gene unclear. V dropped 0 bases and J dropped 4 bases, with 8 bases sitting between them. The CDR3 consists of 14 residues. CDR1 SGHRS and CDR2 YFSETQ come from the germline V gene.

The gene calls are TRBV19 and TRBJ1-5; 7 nucleotides line up with TRBD1. Looked up from germline, CDR1 is LNHDA and CDR2 is SQIVND (reference sequence). V gave up 7 bases and J gave up 1 base; unmatched junction bases: 1. This CDR3 region has 13 residues. The CDR3 loop reads CASKGASNQPQHF. The CDR3 DNA is TGTGCCAGTAAGGGGGCGAGCAATCAGCCCCAGCATTTT.

This rearrangement joins TRBV7-9 to TRBJ1-1, with 7 bases fitting TRBD1. The CDR3 sequence is 13 residues long. Germline V gives CDR1 SEHNR, CDR2 FQNEAQ (reference sequence). J lost 4 bases, V lost 2 bases, and 1 base had no gene match. CDR3 loop: CASSLPGGTEAFF. CDR3 coding DNA: TGTGCCAGCAGCTTACCAGGGGGCACTGAAGCTTTCTTT.

The chain links TRBV12-3 or TRBV12-4 to TRBJ2-2, with D maybe TRBD2 (5 bases). The CDR3 loop spans 14 amino acids. Trimming shortened V by 3 bases and J by 2 bases, and 7 bases separated the two germline ends. The CDR3 nucleotides are TGTGCCAGCAGTTTTCGGGGAAACACCGGGGAGCTGTTTTTT. Its translation is CASSFRGNTGELFF.

The chain combines TRBV3-1 with TRBJ1-1; the D is unclear. Germline V CDR1 and CDR2: LGHDT, YNNKEL (reference sequence). The CDR3 loop spans 15 amino acids. Trimming cost V 1 base and J 4 bases, with 13 bases left between them. CDR3 in amino acids: CASSQGQKGSTEAFF. The DNA for the CDR3 is TGTGCCAGCAGCCAAGGGCAAAAAGGAAGCACTGAAGCTTTCTTT.

The CDR3 DNA reads TGTGCCAGCAGCGGACAGCGGGACCCCAAATGGTACTTC. Translation gives CASSGQRDPKWYF. The chain has TRBV21-1 and TRBJ2-4; the tabulated D call, TRBD2, remains unverified against the DNA. TRBV21-1 is deemed a pseudogene. The CDR3 covers 13 residues.

The V gene is TRBV30, the J gene TRBJ1-1; D is uncertain. The CDR3 consists of 12 residues. Trimming took 0 bases from V and 5 from J, leaving 7 bases between them. Germline CDR1 is GTSNPN and CDR2 is SVGIG (reference sequence). CDR3 loop: CAWSVTETEAFF. The DNA of the CDR3 is TGTGCCTGGAGTGTTACGGAGACTGAAGCTTTCTTT.

V gene TRBV6-1 combines with J gene TRBJ1-5; D uncertain. This CDR3 is 15 amino acids long. CDR1 and CDR2 from the germline V gene are MNHNS and SASEGT. Trimming stripped 7 bases from V and 7 bases from J, with 20 bases between. The CDR3 sequence: CASTHVGRNGQPQHF. CDR3 DNA sequence: TGTGCCAGCACCCACGTCGGGAGGAACGGACAGCCCCAGCATTTT.

By share of the sample, this clonotype is large (0.1 to 1%). The chain links TRBV6-1 to TRBJ1-4; no definite D call. The V end was cut by 7 bases, the J end by 5 bases, with 11 bases between. CDR3 size: 13 residues. Germline V gives CDR1 MNHNS, CDR2 SASEGT. This CDR3 reads CASKGRGNEKLFF. The DNA for the CDR3 is TGTGCCAGCAAAGGCAGAGGAAATGAAAAACTGTTTTTT.

This chain joins TRBV19 and TRBJ1-5; D is ambiguous. The CDR3 is made up of 14 amino acids. The V and J ends lost 0 bases and 7 bases respectively, with 10 bases between them. Germline lookup yields CDR1 LNHDA and CDR2 SQIVND (reference sequence). CDR3 loop: CASSIEGIGQPQHF. CDR3 coding DNA: TGTGCCAGTAGTATAGAGGGAATTGGGCAGCCCCAGCATTTT.

This chain links TRBV18 with TRBJ1-6; D not resolved. Per germline, CDR1 KGHSH and CDR2 LQKENI. CDR3 length: 16 residues. V was shortened by 2 bases and J by 9 bases, with 17 bases between the two germline ends. The CDR3 is CASSPESDGPFSPLHF. CDR3 bases: TGTGCCAGCTCACCAGAGTCAGACGGACCATTTTCACCCCTCCACTTT.

This chain's CDR3 is CAIGIETGLYNSPLHF. Written as DNA, the CDR3 is TGTGCCATCGGAATTGAGACAGGGCTCTATAATTCACCCCTCCACTTT. The chain links TRBV10-3 to TRBJ1-6; 7 bases fit TRBD1. V shed 8 bases and J 3 bases; nucleotides not matched to a gene: 10. The V gene's germline CDR1 is ENHRY and CDR2 SYGVKD. CDR3 length equals 16 residues.

The genes are TRBV7-9 and TRBJ1-3, with D tentatively TRBD1 (5 bases). This CDR3 has 15 residues. V was shortened by 4 bases and J by 0 bases, with 10 bases between the two germline ends. Germline CDR1 reads SEHNR; CDR2 reads FQNEAQ (reference sequence). CDR3 protein: CASSSGLHSGNTIYF. CDR3 DNA: TGTGCCAGCAGCTCAGGGTTACACTCTGGAAACACCATATATTTT.

This clonotype has just a few counts. The gene calls are TRBV2 and TRBJ1-2, with no clear D. Germline CDR1 and CDR2: SNHLY and FYNNEI. The CDR3 has 16 amino acids. Trimming removed 4 bases at V and 2 bases at J, with 17 bases between. CDR3 sequence (DNA): TGTGCCAGCAGTGCCAACTCCGGCCCAGCCAACTATGGCTACACCTTC. Encoded protein: CASSANSGPANYGYTF.

CDR3 coding DNA: TGCAGCGTTATTGACGGGAGATATGGCTACACCTTC. As protein: CSVIDGRYGYTF. This chain links TRBV29-1 with TRBJ1-2; D is ambiguous. CDR3 length equals 12 residues. Trimming pared 5 bases from V and 5 bases from J, leaving 12 bases between. Germline CDR1 SQVTM, CDR2 ANQGSEA.

In this sample, this clonotype turned up a few times. The chain has TRBV10-3 and TRBJ2-6, with 11 bases that match TRBD1. CDR1 is ENHRY, CDR2 SYGVKD, per germline. V shed 6 bases, J shed 0 bases, and the junction held 4 bases outside the gene matches. The CDR3 runs 17 residues. CDR3 nucleotides: TGTGCCATCAGCCCGGGACAGGGGGGCTCTGGGGCCAACGTCCTGACTTTC. Its translation: CAISPGQGGSGANVLTF.

J is TRBJ1-2 and V is TRBV7-9; 12 bases line up with TRBD1. Germline CDR1 SEHNR, CDR2 FQNEAQ (reference sequence). The CDR3 runs to 12 residues. In nucleotides, the CDR3 is TGTGTCCAGTCCGGGACAGGGGGCGACTACACCTTC. Translating it yields CVQSGTGGDYTF.

The chain is built from TRBV6-2 or TRBV6-3 and TRBJ2-5; D remains ambiguous. The CDR3 runs 14 residues. The V gene lost 2 bases and the J gene lost 1 base, with 8 bases spanning the gap. Germline V gives CDR1 MNHEY, CDR2 SVGEGT. CDR3 residues: CASSYSLVQETQYF. For the CDR3, the DNA is TGTGCCAGCAGTTACAGCCTAGTCCAAGAGACCCAGTACTTC.

The chain carries TRBV5-1 and TRBJ2-2; D is unclear. V shed 3 bases and J shed 3 bases, with 9 bases lying between them. This CDR3 region has 14 residues. CDR1 and CDR2 from the germline V gene are SGHRS and YFSETQ. The DNA of the CDR3 is TGCGCCAGCAGCTCCGGGCCATACACCGGGGAGCTGTTTTTT. It codes for CASSSGPYTGELFF.

V usage is TRBV7-3 and J usage is TRBJ1-2, with 8 bases matching TRBD1. With V trimmed by 2 bases and J by 8 bases, 13 bases remained unmatched. The CDR3 consists of 16 residues. Looked up from germline, CDR1 is SGHTA and CDR2 is FQGTGA. The CDR3 region is CASSLEGTGTSRGYTF. The CDR3 coding sequence is TGTGCCAGCAGCTTAGAGGGGACAGGAACCTCCCGGGGCTACACCTTC.

This clonotype showed up just a few times. This chain uses TRBV6-1 with TRBJ2-2; no clear D gene. V was clipped by 10 bases and J by 3 bases, with 12 bases between them. CDR3 length equals 13 residues. Germline CDR1 reads MNHNS; CDR2 reads SASEGT. The DNA of the CDR3 is TGTGCCAAGAAAACAGATTACACCGGGGAGCTGTTTTTT. Translating it yields CAKKTDYTGELFF.